These T cell receptor beta chains were read from a single sample in a study of blood T cell repertoires in COVID-19. Generated by immunoSEQ multiplex PCR, the TCRdb table keeps only in-frame clones and is missing some. The table lists just over 300,000 clones, approximately 90% of them singletons, with approximately 9.4% in the top ten. The specimen was PBMCs or T cells enriched from blood (not recorded which). Receptors were obtained from a woman in her thirties or forties who had recovered from COVID-19. The CDR3 runs from the conserved cysteine through the conserved F or W. The D gene is left open where the match is weak.

len	v_gene	j_gene	d_gene	CDR3aa	CDR3nt
15	TRBV9	TRBJ2-3	-	CASSVEGPSTDTQYF	TGTGCCAGCAGCGTAGAGGGGCCTAGCACAGATACGCAGTATTTT
14	TRBV3-1/TRBV3-2	TRBJ2-5	TRBD2	CASSPGRELETQYF	TGTGCCAGCAGCCCCGGGCGGGAGTTGGAGACCCAGTACTTC
14	TRBV28	TRBJ1-5	-	CASSLWHPGGPQHF	TGTGCCAGCAGTTTATGGCACCCCGGGGGGCCCCAGCATTTT
13	TRBV5-6	TRBJ2-7	-	CASSRGRTDEQYF	TGTGCCAGCAGCCGGGGGAGAACCGACGAGCAGTACTTC
14	TRBV7-3	TRBJ2-1	-	CASSPTSSYNEQFF	TGTGCCAGCAGCCCCACAAGCTCCTACAATGAGCAGTTCTTC
14	TRBV6-1	TRBJ1-2	-	CASSEWYRNYGYTF	TGTGCCAGCAGTGAGTGGTACAGAAACTATGGCTACACCTTC
16	TRBV7-3	TRBJ2-1	-	CASSSTKGTSYNEQFF	TGTGCCAGCAGCTCAACCAAAGGGACATCCTACAATGAGCAGTTCTTC
13	TRBV15	TRBJ1-2	-	CATSRVARAGYTF	TGTGCCACCAGCAGAGTGGCCAGGGCTGGCTACACCTTC
16	TRBV27	TRBJ2-1	-	CASRIELGNFLDEQFF	TGTGCCAGCAGAATTGAACTAGGCAATTTTCTTGATGAGCAGTTCTTC
15	TRBV20-1	TRBJ2-2	TRBD2	CSASGTGGPTGELFF	TGCAGTGCTAGTGGGACGGGAGGGCCAACCGGGGAGCTGTTTTTT
16	TRBV7-9	TRBJ1-2	-	CASSLTSDGRDYGYTF	TGTGCCAGCAGCTTAACATCGGATGGCAGGGACTATGGCTACACCTTC
12	TRBV3-1/TRBV3-2	TRBJ2-3	-	CASRSLADTQYF	TGTGCCAGCAGGTCCCTAGCGGATACGCAGTATTTT